Listed below are T cell receptor beta chains from one sample, sequenced in a study of Graves' ophthalmopathy and Graves' hyperthyroidism. TCRdb re-analysed the multiplex PCR reads in MiXCR, keeping a single row per CDR3 protein. Of 500,000 to 600,000 distinct CDR3 sequences listed, approximately 37% were seen once; the top ten hold about 4.6%. Sequencing was performed on peripheral blood or thyroid tissue (not recorded which). The receptors originated from an adult man with Graves' hyperthyroidism. The conserved cysteine and the conserved F or W are not part of the CDR3 here. A row's size may be missing; if present it is once, few, many or a size class.

clone size: many; V gene: TRBV7-9; J gene: TRBJ1-2; CDR3 protein: ASSFAGGYGYT
clone size: NA; V gene: TRBV25-1; J gene: TRBJ1-1; CDR3 protein: ASSGTGVVGTEAF
clone size: many; V gene: TRBV29-1; J gene: TRBJ2-3; CDR3 protein: SVSRESTDTQY
clone size: many; V gene: TRBV7-9; J gene: TRBJ2-7; CDR3 protein: ASSESGGSSYEQY
clone size: few; V gene: TRBV27; J gene: TRBJ2-7; CDR3 protein: ASSFIGAGGSIYEQY
clone size: NA; V gene: TRBV10-3; J gene: TRBJ2-5; CDR3 protein: AIKPASRETQY
clone size: NA; V gene: TRBV13; J gene: TRBJ2-7; CDR3 protein: ASSQSGGAYEQY
clone size: NA; V gene: TRBV27; J gene: TRBJ1-1; CDR3 protein: ASSPSPRTEAF
clone size: many; V gene: TRBV6-1; J gene: TRBJ1-1; CDR3 protein: ASSENTYTEAF
clone size: many; V gene: TRBV7-9; J gene: TRBJ1-6; CDR3 protein: ASSLGRIGPSPLH
clone size: NA; V gene: TRBV12-3/TRBV12-4; J gene: TRBJ2-2; CDR3 protein: ASSGNRGLF
clone size: few; V gene: TRBV10-3; J gene: TRBJ1-1; CDR3 protein: ASSSQDLGGSAEAF
clone size: NA; V gene: TRBV20-1; J gene: TRBJ2-7; CDR3 protein: SASAGSSYEQY
clone size: NA; V gene: TRBV5-8; J gene: TRBJ1-6; CDR3 protein: ASNRGGRENSPLH
clone size: NA; V gene: TRBV5-1; J gene: TRBJ2-7; CDR3 protein: ASSLVRGSSYNEQY
clone size: many; V gene: TRBV5-1; J gene: TRBJ1-3; CDR3 protein: ASSLDTGPGNTIY
clone size: many; V gene: TRBV5-8; J gene: TRBJ1-2; CDR3 protein: ASSSLGTFNYGYT
clone size: NA; V gene: TRBV24-1; J gene: TRBJ1-5; CDR3 protein: ATSDGQGAPGQPQH
clone size: NA; V gene: TRBV2; J gene: TRBJ2-7; CDR3 protein: ASSLMAGDSYEQY
clone size: once; V gene: TRBV24-1; J gene: TRBJ1-2; CDR3 protein: ATSETGRPGYT
clone size: many; V gene: TRBV7-9; J gene: TRBJ1-2; CDR3 protein: ASSPSLDFPHGYT
clone size: NA; V gene: TRBV19; J gene: TRBJ1-5; CDR3 protein: ASSMFGQQETQH
clone size: NA; V gene: TRBV7-9; J gene: TRBJ1-6; CDR3 protein: ASTTGTDRALSPLH
clone size: few; V gene: TRBV5-1; J gene: TRBJ2-2; CDR3 protein: ASSWDIPNTGELF
clone size: NA; V gene: TRBV19; J gene: TRBJ1-1; CDR3 protein: ASRLTENTKAF
clone size: NA; V gene: TRBV6-6; J gene: TRBJ1-5; CDR3 protein: ASSYFGENQPQH
clone size: many; V gene: TRBV29-1; J gene: TRBJ2-5; CDR3 protein: SVVWSGRGVETQY